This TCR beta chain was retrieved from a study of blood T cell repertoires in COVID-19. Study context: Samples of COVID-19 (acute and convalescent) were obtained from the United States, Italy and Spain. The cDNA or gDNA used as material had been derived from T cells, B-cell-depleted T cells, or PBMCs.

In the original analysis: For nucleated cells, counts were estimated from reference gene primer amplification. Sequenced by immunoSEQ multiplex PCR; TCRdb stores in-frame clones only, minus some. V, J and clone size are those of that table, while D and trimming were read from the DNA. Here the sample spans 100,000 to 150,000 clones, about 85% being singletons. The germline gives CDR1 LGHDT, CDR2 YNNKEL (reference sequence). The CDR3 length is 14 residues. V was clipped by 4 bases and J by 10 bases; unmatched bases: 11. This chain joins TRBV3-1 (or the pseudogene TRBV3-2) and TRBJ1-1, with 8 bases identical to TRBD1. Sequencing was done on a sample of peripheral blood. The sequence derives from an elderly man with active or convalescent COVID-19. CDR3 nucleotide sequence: TGTGCCAGCAGCCCTGGGGGGCAGGGGGCACGAGCTTTCTTT. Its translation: CASSPGGQGARAFF.